A selection of T cell receptor beta chains follows, all from one sample in a study of CD8+CD57+ T cells in acquired aplastic anemia. MiXCR, applied by TCRdb to the reads, yields one record per CDR3 protein. This table holds about 190,000 distinct CDR3 sequences, approximately 49% found once. The sequenced material came from sorted CD4+, CD8+, or CD8+CD57+ T cells (not recorded which) from PBMCs. The receptor set was obtained from a human donor in good health, serving as a control. Both conserved end residues are part of each CDR3. Each record gives: D gene, V gene, clone size, J gene, CDR3 protein, CDR3 DNA. D genes are given only for firm matches. Clone size is given for some rows only: seen once, a few or many times, or a class if the clone is expanded.

>NA|TRBV7-2|NA|TRBJ1-2
CASSLALASGYGYTF
TGTGCCAGCAGCTTAGCGCTAGCGTCGGGCTATGGCTACACCTTC
>TRBD2|TRBV5-4|many|TRBJ2-1
CASSLSASGAYNEQFF
TGTGCCAGCAGCTTGTCAGCTAGCGGGGCCTACAATGAGCAGTTCTTC
>NA|TRBV7-9|NA|TRBJ2-5
CASSLAATQETQYF
TGTGCCAGCAGCTTAGCGGCCACACAAGAGACCCAGTACTTC
>TRBD1|TRBV11-2|many|TRBJ1-6
CASSLYRQGNSPLHF
TGTGCCAGCAGCTTATATAGACAGGGGAATTCACCCCTCCACTTT
>NA|TRBV12-3/TRBV12-4|many|TRBJ2-7
CASSRGGSSYEQYF
TGTGCCAGCAGCAGGGGCGGCAGTTCCTACGAGCAGTACTTC
>TRBD1|TRBV24-1|NA|TRBJ1-2
CATSETGVPYGHTF
TGTGCCACCAGTGAGACAGGGGTACCCTATGGCCACACCTTC
>NA|TRBV10-3|NA|TRBJ2-1
CAISFSQGNEQFF
TGTGCCATCAGTTTCTCGCAGGGTAATGAGCAGTTCTTC
>NA|TRBV14|many|TRBJ1-2
CASSEQSPAANYGYTF
TGTGCCAGCAGCGAACAGAGCCCGGCTGCTAACTATGGCTACACCTTC
>NA|TRBV18|few|TRBJ2-1
CASSPGQGREQFF
TGTGCCAGCTCACCGGGCCAGGGACGAGAGCAGTTCTTC
>NA|TRBV29-1|NA|TRBJ1-1
CSGSWGGNTEAFF
TGCAGCGGATCTTGGGGGGGGAACACTGAAGCTTTCTTT
>NA|TRBV7-2|many|TRBJ2-5
CASSLYGLQETQYF
TGTGCCAGCAGCTTATACGGACTACAAGAGACCCAGTACTTC
>TRBD1|TRBV20-1|few|TRBJ2-7
CSAQRTGRYEQYF
TGCAGTGCTCAAAGGACAGGGCGGTACGAGCAGTACTTC
>NA|TRBV3-1|NA|TRBJ1-1
CASSQAGTGRAEAFF
TGTGCCAGCAGCCAAGCGGGGACGGGGAGAGCTGAAGCTTTCTTT
>TRBD2|TRBV12-3/TRBV12-4|many|TRBJ2-1
CASSQNLGLAGGSYNEQFF
TGTGCCAGCAGTCAAAATCTAGGACTAGCGGGGGGGTCTTACAATGAGCAGTTCTTC
>TRBD1|TRBV19|NA|TRBJ2-5
CASSEQGLETQYF
TGTGCCAGTAGTGAACAGGGGTTAGAGACCCAGTACTTC
>NA|TRBV20-1|NA|TRBJ1-2
CSARRPVSRGVYGYTF
TGCAGTGCTAGAAGGCCTGTAAGCAGGGGTGTTTATGGCTACACCTTC
>NA|TRBV12-3/TRBV12-4|NA|TRBJ1-5
CASSPSQRETQHF
TGTGCCAGCAGTCCCTCTCAGCGGGAGACCCAGCATTTT
>TRBD2|TRBV7-3|NA|TRBJ2-7
CASSISGGESYEQYF
TGTGCCAGCAGCATTAGCGGGGGGGAGTCCTACGAGCAGTACTTC
>TRBD1|TRBV24-1|NA|TRBJ1-4
CATSEGDRGAGKLFF
TGTGCCACCAGTGAAGGGGACAGGGGAGCTGGAAAACTGTTTTTT
>NA|TRBV2|many|TRBJ2-7
CASSEGPPPSGPYEQYF
TGTGCCAGCAGTGAAGGTCCCCCCCCCAGCGGACCCTACGAGCAGTACTTC
>TRBD2|TRBV7-7|NA|TRBJ2-6
CASSPGGPGANVLTF
TGTGCTAGCAGCCCGGGGGGGCCTGGAGCCAACGTCCTGACTTTC
>TRBD2|TRBV5-1|NA|TRBJ2-5
CASSFREGTVTQYF
TGCGCCAGCAGCTTCAGGGAGGGCACAGTGACCCAGTACTTC
>TRBD1|TRBV29-1|NA|TRBJ2-2
CSVLRDRGNTGELFF
TGCAGCGTTCTCCGCGACAGGGGGAACACCGGGGAGCTGTTTTTT
>TRBD2|TRBV6-5|many|TRBJ2-3
CASSYASGGVYTQYF
TGTGCCAGCAGTTATGCTAGCGGGGGGGTGTATACGCAGTATTTT
>TRBD1|TRBV10-3|NA|TRBJ1-2
CAISPLGQGIYGYTF
TGTGCCATCAGCCCGCTGGGACAGGGAATCTATGGCTACACCTTC
>NA|TRBV5-6|few|TRBJ2-7
CASSLDRVEQYF
TGTGCCAGCAGCTTGGACAGGGTCGAGCAGTACTTC
>NA|TRBV6-1|NA|TRBJ2-1
CASSREISYNEQFF
TGTGCCAGCAGCCGGGAAATCTCCTACAATGAGCAGTTCTTC
>NA|TRBV20-1|few|TRBJ2-7
CSAMVRTRDGTYEQYF
TGCAGTGCCATGGTGCGTACCAGGGATGGGACCTACGAGCAGTACTTC
>NA|TRBV6-1|NA|TRBJ2-7
CASSHDVNPSYEQYF
TGTGCCAGCAGTCACGATGTGAACCCTAGTTACGAGCAGTACTTC
>TRBD2|TRBV9|NA|TRBJ2-3
CASSISRTSGTTDTQYF
TGTGCCAGCAGCATATCCCGGACTAGCGGGACCACAGATACGCAGTATTTT
>NA|TRBV19|few|TRBJ1-5
CASSIEPQHF
TGTGCCAGTAGTATAGAGCCCCAGCATTTT
>TRBD1|TRBV10-3|NA|TRBJ1-2
CASRMTGYGYTF
TGTGCCAGCAGGATGACAGGGTATGGCTACACCTTC
>TRBD2|TRBV18|NA|TRBJ2-3
CASSPGTIADTQYF
TGTGCCAGCTCCCCGGGGACTATCGCGGATACGCAGTATTTT
>NA|TRBV5-8|many|TRBJ1-3
CASSLDPGLEAYF
TGTGCCAGCAGCTTGGATCCCGGACTCGAGGCATATTTT
>NA|TRBV7-2|once|TRBJ2-3
CASSFVQGTTDTQYF
TGTGCCAGCAGCTTCGTCCAGGGGACCACAGATACGCAGTATTTT
>NA|TRBV2|NA|TRBJ1-2
CASSEGNQGWGYGYTF
TGTGCCAGCAGTGAAGGGAACCAGGGGTGGGGCTATGGCTACACCTTC